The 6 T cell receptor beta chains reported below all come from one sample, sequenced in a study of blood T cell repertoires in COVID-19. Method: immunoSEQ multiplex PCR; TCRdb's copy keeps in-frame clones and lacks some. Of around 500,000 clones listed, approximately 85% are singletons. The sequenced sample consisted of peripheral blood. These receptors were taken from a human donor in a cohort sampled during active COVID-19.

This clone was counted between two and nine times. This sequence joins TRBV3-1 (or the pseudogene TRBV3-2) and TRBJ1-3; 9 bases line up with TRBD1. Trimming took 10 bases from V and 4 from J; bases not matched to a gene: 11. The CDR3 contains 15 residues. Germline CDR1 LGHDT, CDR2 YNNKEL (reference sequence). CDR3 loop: CATKPGTGTGNTIYF. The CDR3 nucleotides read TGTGCCACCAAACCCGGGACAGGGACCGGAAACACCATATATTTT.

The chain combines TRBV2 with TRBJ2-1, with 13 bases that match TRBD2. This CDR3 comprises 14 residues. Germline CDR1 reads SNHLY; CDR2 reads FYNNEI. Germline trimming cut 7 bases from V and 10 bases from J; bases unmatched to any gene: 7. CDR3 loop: CASTTGLAGYEQFF. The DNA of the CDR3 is TGTGCCAGCACTACGGGACTAGCGGGATACGAGCAGTTCTTC.

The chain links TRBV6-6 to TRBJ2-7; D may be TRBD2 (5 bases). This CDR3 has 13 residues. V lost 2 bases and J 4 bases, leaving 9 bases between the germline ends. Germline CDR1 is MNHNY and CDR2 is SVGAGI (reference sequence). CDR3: CASSYGRVYEQYF. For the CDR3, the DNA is TGTGCCAGCAGTTACGGGCGGGTTTACGAGCAGTACTTC.

The DNA of the CDR3 is TGTGCCAGCGAGAGGACTCAAGTCAAGGGGAACACTGAAGCTTTCTTT. Translated: CASERTQVKGNTEAFF. V usage is TRBV3-1 (or the pseudogene TRBV3-2) and J usage is TRBJ1-1; no definite D call. Germline assignment: CDR1 LGHDT and CDR2 YNNKEL (reference sequence). This CDR3 is 16 amino acids long. Trimming took off 8 bases at V and 1 base at J, with 20 bases between the two ends.

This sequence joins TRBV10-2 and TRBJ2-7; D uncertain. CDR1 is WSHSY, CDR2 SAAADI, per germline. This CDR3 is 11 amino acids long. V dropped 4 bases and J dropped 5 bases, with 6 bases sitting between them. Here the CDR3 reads CASSVQNEQYF. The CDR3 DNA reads TGCGCCAGCAGTGTACAAAACGAGCAGTACTTC.

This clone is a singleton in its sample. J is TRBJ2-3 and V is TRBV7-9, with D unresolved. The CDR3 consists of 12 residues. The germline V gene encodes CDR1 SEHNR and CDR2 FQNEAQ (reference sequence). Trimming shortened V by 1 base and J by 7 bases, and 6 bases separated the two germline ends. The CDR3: CASSLDRHTQYF. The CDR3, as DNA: TGTGCCAGCAGCTTAGACAGACATACGCAGTATTTT.